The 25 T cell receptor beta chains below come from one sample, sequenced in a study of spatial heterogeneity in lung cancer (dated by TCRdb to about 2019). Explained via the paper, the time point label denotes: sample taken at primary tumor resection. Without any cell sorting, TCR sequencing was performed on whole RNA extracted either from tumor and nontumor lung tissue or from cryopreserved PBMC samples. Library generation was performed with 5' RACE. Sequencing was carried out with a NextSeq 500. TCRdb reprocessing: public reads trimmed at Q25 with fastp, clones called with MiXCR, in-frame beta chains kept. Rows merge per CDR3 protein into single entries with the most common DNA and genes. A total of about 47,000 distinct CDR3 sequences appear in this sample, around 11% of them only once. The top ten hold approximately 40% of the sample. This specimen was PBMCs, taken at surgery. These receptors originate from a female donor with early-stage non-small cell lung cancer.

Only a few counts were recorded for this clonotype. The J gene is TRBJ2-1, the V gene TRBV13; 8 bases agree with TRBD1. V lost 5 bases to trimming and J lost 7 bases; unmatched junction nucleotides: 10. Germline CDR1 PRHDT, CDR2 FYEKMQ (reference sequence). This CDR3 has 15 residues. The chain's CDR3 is CASSHRQGIRNEQFF. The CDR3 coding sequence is TGTGCCAGCAGCCACCGACAGGGGATTCGGAATGAGCAGTTCTTC.

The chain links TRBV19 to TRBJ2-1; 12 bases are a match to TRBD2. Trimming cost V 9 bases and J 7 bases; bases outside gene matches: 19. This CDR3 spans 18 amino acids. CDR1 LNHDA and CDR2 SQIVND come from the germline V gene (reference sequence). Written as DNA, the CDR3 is TGTGCCAGAAGTCCCGGGACTAGCGGGCGGCTGGGTGGGAATGAGCAGTTCTTC. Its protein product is CARSPGTSGRLGGNEQFF.

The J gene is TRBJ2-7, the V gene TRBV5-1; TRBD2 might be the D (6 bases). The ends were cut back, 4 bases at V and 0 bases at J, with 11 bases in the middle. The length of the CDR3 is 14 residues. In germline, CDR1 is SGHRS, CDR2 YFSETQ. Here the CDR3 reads CASSEAGNSYEQYF. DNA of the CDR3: TGCGCCAGCAGCGAAGCGGGTAACTCCTACGAGCAGTACTTC.

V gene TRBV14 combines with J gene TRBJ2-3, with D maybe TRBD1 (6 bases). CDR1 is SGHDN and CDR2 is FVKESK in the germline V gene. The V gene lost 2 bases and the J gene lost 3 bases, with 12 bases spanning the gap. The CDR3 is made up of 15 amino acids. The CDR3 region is CASSQKTGLTDTQYF. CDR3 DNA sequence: TGTGCCAGCAGCCAAAAAACAGGGCTTACAGATACGCAGTATTTT.

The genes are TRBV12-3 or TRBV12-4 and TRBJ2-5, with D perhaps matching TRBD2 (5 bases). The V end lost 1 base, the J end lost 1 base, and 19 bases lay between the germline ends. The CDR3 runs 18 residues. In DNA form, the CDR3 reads TGTGCCAGCAGTTTAGGCTTGGCGGCAGGACTTACCCAAGAGACCCAGTACTTC. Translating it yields CASSLGLAAGLTQETQYF.

The CDR3 nucleotides read TGTGCCAGCAGTGGCTATCCTGAGAACACCGGGGAGCTGTTTTTT. It is translated as CASSGYPENTGELFF. V usage is TRBV6-2 or TRBV6-3 and J usage is TRBJ2-2, with unresolved D. Germline values: CDR1 MNHEY, CDR2 SVGEGT. The V and J ends lost 5 bases and 1 base respectively, with 11 bases between them. The CDR3 runs 15 residues.

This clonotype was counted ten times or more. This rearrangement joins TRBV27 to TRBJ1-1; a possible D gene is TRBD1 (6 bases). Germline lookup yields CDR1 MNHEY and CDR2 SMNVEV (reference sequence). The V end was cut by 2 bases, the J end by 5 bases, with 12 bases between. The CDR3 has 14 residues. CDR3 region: CASSLNRDRTEAFF. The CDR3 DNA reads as TGTGCCAGCAGTTTAAACAGGGATAGGACTGAAGCTTTCTTT.

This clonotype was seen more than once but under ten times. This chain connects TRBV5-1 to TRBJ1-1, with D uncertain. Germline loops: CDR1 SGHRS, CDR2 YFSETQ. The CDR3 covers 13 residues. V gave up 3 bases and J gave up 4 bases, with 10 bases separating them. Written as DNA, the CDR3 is TGCGCCAGCAGCTGGGTGCACGGCACTGAAGCTTTCTTT. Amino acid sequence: CASSWVHGTEAFF.

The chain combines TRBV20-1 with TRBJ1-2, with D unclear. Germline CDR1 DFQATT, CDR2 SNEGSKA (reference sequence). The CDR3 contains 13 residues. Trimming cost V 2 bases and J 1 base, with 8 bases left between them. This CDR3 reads CSARSGNNYGYTF. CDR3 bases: TGCAGTGCTAGATCGGGGAATAACTATGGCTACACCTTC.

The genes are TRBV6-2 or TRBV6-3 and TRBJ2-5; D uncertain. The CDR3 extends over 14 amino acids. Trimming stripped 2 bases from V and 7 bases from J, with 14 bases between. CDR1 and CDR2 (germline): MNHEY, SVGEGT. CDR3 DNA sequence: TGTGCCAGCAGTTACGCTATGATCGCAACGACCCAGTACTTC. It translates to CASSYAMIATTQYF.

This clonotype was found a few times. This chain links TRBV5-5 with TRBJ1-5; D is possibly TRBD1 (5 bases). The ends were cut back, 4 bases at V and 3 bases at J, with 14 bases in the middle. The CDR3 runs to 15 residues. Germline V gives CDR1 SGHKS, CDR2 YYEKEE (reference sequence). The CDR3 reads CASSSLGGINQPQHF. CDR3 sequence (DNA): TGTGCCAGCAGCAGCCTTGGGGGTATCAATCAGCCCCAGCATTTT.

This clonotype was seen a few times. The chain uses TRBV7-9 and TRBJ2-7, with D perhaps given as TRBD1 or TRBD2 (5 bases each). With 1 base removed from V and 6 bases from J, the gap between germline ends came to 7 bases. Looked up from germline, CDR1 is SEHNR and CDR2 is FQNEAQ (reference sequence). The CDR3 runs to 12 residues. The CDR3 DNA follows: TGTGCCAGCAGCTTAGGAGGGGCCGAGCAGTACTTC. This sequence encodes CASSLGGAEQYF.

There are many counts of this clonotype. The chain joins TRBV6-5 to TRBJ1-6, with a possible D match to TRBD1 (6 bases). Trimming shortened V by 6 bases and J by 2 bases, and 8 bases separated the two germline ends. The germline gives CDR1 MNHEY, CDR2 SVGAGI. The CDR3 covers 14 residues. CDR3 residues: CASRGGAYNSPLHF. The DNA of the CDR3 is TGTGCCAGCAGGGGGGGCGCCTATAATTCACCCCTCCACTTT.

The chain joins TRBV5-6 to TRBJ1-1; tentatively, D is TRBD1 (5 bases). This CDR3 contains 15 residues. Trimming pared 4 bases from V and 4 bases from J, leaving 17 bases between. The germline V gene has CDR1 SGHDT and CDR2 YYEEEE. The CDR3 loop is CASSQPRGSATEAFF. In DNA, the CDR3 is TGTGCCAGCAGCCAACCTCGGGGGTCGGCCACTGAAGCTTTCTTT.

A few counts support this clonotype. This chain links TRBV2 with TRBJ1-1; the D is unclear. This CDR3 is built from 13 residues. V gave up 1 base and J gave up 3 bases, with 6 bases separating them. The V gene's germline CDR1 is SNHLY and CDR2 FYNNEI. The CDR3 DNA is TGTGCCAGCAGTGAAGGACAAGACACTGAAGCTTTCTTT. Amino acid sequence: CASSEGQDTEAFF. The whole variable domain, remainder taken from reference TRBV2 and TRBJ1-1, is EPEVTQTPSHQVTQMGQEVILRCVPISNHLYFYWYRQILGQKVEFLVSFYNNEISEKSEIFDDQFSVERPDGSNFTLKIRSTKLEDSAMYFCASSEGQDTEAFFGQGTRLTVV.

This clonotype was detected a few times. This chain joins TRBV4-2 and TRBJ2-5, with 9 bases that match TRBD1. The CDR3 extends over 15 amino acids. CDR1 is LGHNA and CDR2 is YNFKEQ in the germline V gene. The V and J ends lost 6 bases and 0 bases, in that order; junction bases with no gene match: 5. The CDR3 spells CASSLQGAHQETQYF. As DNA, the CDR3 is TGTGCCAGCAGTTTACAGGGGGCGCACCAAGAGACCCAGTACTTC.

The CDR3, as DNA: TGCAGTGTTCTGGGGGGGAGCTCCTACGAGCAGTACTTC. This codes for CSVLGGSSYEQYF. This chain links TRBV20-1 with TRBJ2-7; 7 bases align to TRBD2. The CDR3 is 13 amino acids. Germline V gene data show CDR1 as DFQATT and CDR2 as SNEGSKA (reference sequence). The V and J ends lost 7 bases and 0 bases, in that order; junction bases with no gene match: 6.

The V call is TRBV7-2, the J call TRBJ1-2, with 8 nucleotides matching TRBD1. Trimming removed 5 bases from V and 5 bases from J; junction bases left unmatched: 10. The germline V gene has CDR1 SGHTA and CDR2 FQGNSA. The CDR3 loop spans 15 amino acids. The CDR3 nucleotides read TGTGCCAGCAGCGTTAATTTTGACAGGGGTTATGGCTACACCTTC. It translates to CASSVNFDRGYGYTF.

The CDR3 loop is CSADRDPFYNEQFF. CDR3 in DNA: TGCAGTGCCGACCGGGACCCTTTTTACAATGAGCAGTTCTTC. The gene calls are TRBV20-1 and TRBJ2-1; the D gene could be TRBD1 or TRBD2 (5 bases each). Germline CDR1 is DFQATT and CDR2 is SNEGSKA (reference sequence). This CDR3 contains 14 residues. Trimming shortened V by 6 bases and J by 4 bases, and 16 bases separated the two germline ends.

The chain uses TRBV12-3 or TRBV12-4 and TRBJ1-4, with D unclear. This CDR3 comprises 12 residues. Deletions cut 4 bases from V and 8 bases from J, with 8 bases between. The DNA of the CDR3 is TGTGCCAGCAGTTCCCTAGGAGAAAAACTGTTTTTT. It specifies CASSSLGEKLFF.

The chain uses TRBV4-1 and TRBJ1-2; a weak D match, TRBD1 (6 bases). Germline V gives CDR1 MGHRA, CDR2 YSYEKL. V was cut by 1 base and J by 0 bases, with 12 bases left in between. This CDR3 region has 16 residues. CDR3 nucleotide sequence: TGCGCCAGCAGCCAAGTAGACAGGAAAGCTAACTATGGCTACACCTTC. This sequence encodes CASSQVDRKANYGYTF.

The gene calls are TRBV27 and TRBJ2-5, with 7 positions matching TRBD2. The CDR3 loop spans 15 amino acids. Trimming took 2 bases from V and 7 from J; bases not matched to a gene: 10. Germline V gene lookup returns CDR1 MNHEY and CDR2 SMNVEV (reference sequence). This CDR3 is CASSLRRGSTRTQYF. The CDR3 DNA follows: TGTGCCAGCAGTTTACGGCGGGGGAGCACGCGGACCCAGTACTTC.

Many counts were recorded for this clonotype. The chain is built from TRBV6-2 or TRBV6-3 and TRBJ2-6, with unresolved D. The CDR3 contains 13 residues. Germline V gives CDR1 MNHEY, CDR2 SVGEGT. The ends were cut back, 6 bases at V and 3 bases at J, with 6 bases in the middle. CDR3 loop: CASRGIGANVLTF. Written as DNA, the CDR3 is TGTGCCAGCAGAGGGATTGGGGCCAACGTCCTGACTTTC.

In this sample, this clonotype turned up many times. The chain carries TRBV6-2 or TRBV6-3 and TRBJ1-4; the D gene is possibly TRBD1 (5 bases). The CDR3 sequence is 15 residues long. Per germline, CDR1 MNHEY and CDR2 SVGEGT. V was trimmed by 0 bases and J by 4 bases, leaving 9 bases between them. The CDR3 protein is CASSYSGTRNEKLFF. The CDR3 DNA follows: TGTGCCAGCAGTTACTCCGGGACCCGTAATGAAAAACTGTTTTTT.

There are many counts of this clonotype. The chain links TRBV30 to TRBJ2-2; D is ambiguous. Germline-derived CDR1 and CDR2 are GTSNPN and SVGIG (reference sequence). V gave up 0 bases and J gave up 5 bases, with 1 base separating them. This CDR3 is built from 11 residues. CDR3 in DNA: TGTGCCTGGAGTGTAACCGGGGAGCTGTTTTTT. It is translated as CAWSVTGELFF. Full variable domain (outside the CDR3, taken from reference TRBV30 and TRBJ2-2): SQTIHQWPATLVQPVGSPLSLECTVEGTSNPNLYWYRQAAGRGLQLLFYSVGIGQISSEVPQNLSASRPQDRQFILSSKKLLLSDSGFYLCAWSVTGELFFGEGSRLTVL.